One sample yielded the 9 T cell receptor beta chains listed below, sequenced in a study of shared clonotypes between healthy human individuals. Cells designated naive CD8 were CD45RO-negative and were positively selected for CCR7, with terminally differentiated effector memory CD45RA+ cells excluded. Only in-frame clones appear in the TCRdb table, and some are missing; sequencing was by immunoSEQ multiplex PCR. This sample has around 1.9 million clones; roughly 91% occur once, and the top ten carry more than 1.5%. Sequences were obtained from naive CD8+ T cells from PBMCs. The receptors originated from a man between 18 and 29 years old in good health. Some clones in this sample may be carry-over from other donors' samples.

This chain joins TRBV27 and TRBJ2-7; TRBD2 matches at 12 bases. The CDR3 extends over 17 amino acids. V was clipped by 6 bases and J by 2 bases; unmatched bases: 11. CDR1 is MNHEY and CDR2 is SMNVEV in the germline V gene (reference sequence). The CDR3: CASRTSGSQKYTYEQYF. The CDR3 DNA reads as TGTGCCAGCAGGACTAGCGGGAGCCAAAAGTATACCTACGAGCAGTACTTC.

The chain combines TRBV6-1 with TRBJ2-1; D may be TRBD1 (6 bases). Germline V gives CDR1 MNHNS, CDR2 SASEGT. V gave up 4 bases and J gave up 4 bases, with 8 bases separating them. The CDR3 is 13 amino acids. For the CDR3, the DNA is TGTGCCAGCAGTGTCACAGGGTACAATGAGCAGTTCTTC. It yields the protein CASSVTGYNEQFF.

The genes are TRBV9 and TRBJ2-4; TRBD1 matches 8 bases. This CDR3 region has 15 residues. Germline values: CDR1 SGDLS, CDR2 YYNGEE. V lost 4 bases, J lost 3 bases, and 6 bases stayed unmatched. DNA for the CDR3: TGTGCCAGCAGCCCGGGACAGGCATTCAAAAACATTCAGTACTTC. Protein: CASSPGQAFKNIQYF.

The chain is built from TRBV7-9 and TRBJ2-1; 8 bases are shared with TRBD1. The germline V gene encodes CDR1 SEHNR and CDR2 FQNEAQ (reference sequence). There are 13 residues in the CDR3. With V trimmed by 5 bases and J by 6 bases, 3 bases remained unmatched. As DNA, the CDR3 is TGTGCCAGCAGCCAGGGGACAGGCAATGAGCAGTTCTTC. Translation gives CASSQGTGNEQFF.

This sequence joins TRBV15 and TRBJ2-2; D unresolved. Germline CDR1 and CDR2: LNHNV and YYDKDF (reference sequence). This CDR3 contains 16 residues. V lost 2 bases and J lost 3, with 13 bases in between. CDR3 DNA: TGTGCCACCAGCAGATCCTCCGGTCAGTACACCGGGGAGCTGTTTTTT. Translated, it gives CATSRSSGQYTGELFF.

This chain joins TRBV5-4 and TRBJ1-6; D gene uncertain. In germline, CDR1 is SGHNT, CDR2 YYREEE (reference sequence). Between the trimmed V and J ends, which lost 1 base and 9 bases, there was a span of 5 bases. This CDR3 has 12 residues. CDR3 sequence (DNA): TGTGCCAGCAGCTTGCCATTTTCACCCCTCCACTTT. Translation: CASSLPFSPLHF.

J is TRBJ2-5 and V is TRBV7-9, with D possibly matching TRBD1 (5 bases). Germline loops: CDR1 SEHNR, CDR2 FQNEAQ (reference sequence). Trimming stripped 1 base from V and 2 bases from J, with 14 bases between. The CDR3 has 16 amino acids. The CDR3 DNA sequence: TGTGCCAGCAGCTTAGTTCGGCAGGGTCGACAAGAGACCCAGTACTTC. Its protein is CASSLVRQGRQETQYF.

The rearrangement joins TRBV19 to TRBJ1-1, with TRBD1 identical over 8 bases. The CDR3 runs 17 residues. Germline V gene data show CDR1 as LNHDA and CDR2 as SQIVND (reference sequence). V trimming: 4 bases; J trimming: 3 bases; junction bases outside the gene matches: 13. In DNA, the CDR3 is TGTGCCAGTAGTACAACAGGGGGAAAGGGGCTCTACACTGAAGCTTTCTTT. Translation: CASSTTGGKGLYTEAFF.

As to this clone: Germline and junction disagree at one end, which may indicate a read error. The same CDR3 arises from other DNA sequences in this sample as well. The chain links TRBV7-9 to TRBJ2-1; no clear D. This CDR3 spans 11 amino acids. Germline V CDR1 and CDR2: SEHNR, FQNEAQ (reference sequence). Here the CDR3 DNA reads TGTGCCAGCAGCTCCGACAATGAGCAGTTCTTC. This sequence encodes CASSSDNEQFF.